This T cell receptor beta chain was captured in a study of blood T cell repertoires in COVID-19 (dated by TCRdb to 2018 to 2021). For context, the study as a whole: Collaborator samples came from the United States, Italy and Spain and covered acute and convalescent phases of COVID-19. The prospective study material was composed of cDNA or gDNA derived from T cells, B-cell-depleted T cells, or PBMCs. Subjects who had been exposed to COVID-19, were actively infected with it, or had recovered from it provided the deeply sampled blood TCRbeta repertoires that made up the dataset. A freely available public database, intended as a resource for researchers studying the immune response to SARS-CoV-2, is where the repertoires were released. The samples were drawn from two sources: the first 160 participants of the ongoing ImmuneRACE study, and 1,200 or so subjects contributed by 6 global collaborators. Nearly every sample came with metadata listing a de-identified subject ID, COVID-19 status, age in years and sex. Where available, HLA class I and class II types were obtained from metadata supplied by the sample provider rather than from assay-based typing. Overall study results and their limits: Clinical and demographic metadata were provided uncurated, with the amount varying by source and participant.

TCRbeta CDR3 regions were amplified from genomic DNA using the immunoSEQ Assay, a bias-controlled multiplex PCR. As for the original processing: The number of nucleated cells in each sample was estimated by amplification of reference gene primers within the assay. Sequence reads were collapsed and filtered to measure the absolute abundance of every unique TCRbeta CDR3 rearrangement. For each sample, productive Simpson clonality was calculated by taking the square root of Simpson's diversity index across productive rearrangements. TCRdb provides this immuneACCESS table in a form limited to in-frame rearrangements. Some clones are lacking; in checked studies, under half of them reflect an unresolved V gene, and why the rest are absent is not known. The D gene and trimming were derived from the DNA, and the V and J assignments and clone size from that table. Counted in this sample were about 45,000 clones; over 75% of them appeared once. In total, the top ten clones hold around an eighth of the sample.

On this clone: The clone's antigen remains unknown. It has no much larger one-base neighbor in the sample; base qualities were not kept.

Each collaborating institution followed its own protocols to collect whole blood in K2EDTA tubes. For TCRbeta analysis, collaborators shipped samples in one of three forms: frozen whole blood, isolated PBMCs, or DNA extracted from either of those sample types. In the germline V gene (reference sequence), CDR1 corresponds to MNHEY and CDR2 to SMNVEV. From cysteine to phenylalanine, the CDR3 is 14 amino acids long. Only the CDR3 DNA stays, 42 bases, in frame from base 1. Between the V and J ends, shortened by 8 bases and 0 bases respectively, the junction contains 8 bases. The sample taken for sequencing was peripheral blood. In this chain, TRBV27 is recombined with TRBJ2-6, with no confident D gene call. The receptor's source is a human donor in a cohort sampled during active COVID-19. The DNA is TGTGCCAGCCGGAGTCACTCTGGGGCCAACGTCCTGACTTTC. This yields the protein CASRSHSGANVLTF.